The 2 T cell receptor beta chains listed next were all sequenced from one sample in a study of T cells after yellow fever vaccination. TCRdb re-called the 5' RACE reads with MiXCR, one entry per CDR3 protein. The sample records a few hundred thousand distinct CDR3 sequences, around 4.1% being singletons. The sequenced sample was PBMCs, obtained 5 days after the yellow fever booster vaccination. These TCRs come from a man aged 18 to 30 who received the YFV17D yellow fever vaccine.

The rearrangement links TRBV29-1 to TRBJ2-1, with a possible D match to TRBD2 (6 bases). This CDR3 has 16 amino acids. Trimming pared 3 bases from V and 4 bases from J, leaving 19 bases between. CDR1 is SQVTM, CDR2 ANQGSEA, per germline. As DNA, the CDR3 is TGCAGCGTTGAGTCCGGGGCCGGAGGGGAGTACAATGAGCAGTTCTTC. It specifies CSVESGAGGEYNEQFF.

The sample holds many counts of this clonotype. The V gene is TRBV7-9, the J gene TRBJ2-7, with 9 bases that match TRBD1. Looked up from germline, CDR1 is SEHNR and CDR2 is FQNEAQ (reference sequence). The ends lost 1 base at V and 2 bases at J; junction bases unmatched: 15. This CDR3 is built from 19 residues. Written as DNA, the CDR3 is TGTGCCAGCAGCTTAGTGGGGCACAGGGGGCTTGGCCCTCCCTACGAGCAGTACTTC. It is translated as CASSLVGHRGLGPPYEQYF.